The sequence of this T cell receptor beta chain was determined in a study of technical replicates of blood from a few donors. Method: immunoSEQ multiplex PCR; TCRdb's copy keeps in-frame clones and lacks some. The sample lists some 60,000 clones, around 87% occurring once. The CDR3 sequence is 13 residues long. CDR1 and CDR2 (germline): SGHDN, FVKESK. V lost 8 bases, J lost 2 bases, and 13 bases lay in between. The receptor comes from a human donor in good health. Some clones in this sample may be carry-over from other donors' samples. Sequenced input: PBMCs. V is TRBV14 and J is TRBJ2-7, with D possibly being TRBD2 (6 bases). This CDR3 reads CASPLSGPYEQYF. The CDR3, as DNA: TGTGCCAGCCCCCTTAGCGGCCCCTACGAGCAGTACTTC.